Here is one T cell receptor (beta chain) with its context. The data originate from a study of graft-versus-host responses after intestinal transplantation. Study context: Among the recipients, transplants were multivisceral, liver-intestinal, or isolated intestinal. Anti-thymocyte globulin served as induction for all recipients, who then took tacrolimus and steroids for 2 to 4 years.

The method was immunoSEQ multiplex PCR; TCRdb's version includes in-frame clones alone and lacks a portion of them. Altogether approximately 74,000 clones are present, 92% being singletons, with the ten largest covering 0.65% to 0.75%. The V and J ends lost 5 bases and 5 bases, in that order; junction bases with no gene match: 7. CDR3 length equals 15 residues. The germline CDR1 and CDR2 sequences are SGHVS and FNYEAQ. The sequence derives from a human patient who received an intestinal transplant, so some T cells may come from the graft donor. The sample consisted of PBMCs, taken 98 days after intestinal transplantation. The genes are TRBV7-6 and TRBJ2-1; TRBD1 aligns across 9 bases. CDR3 protein: CASSPGTGWDNEQFF. The CDR3 region has the DNA TGTGCCAGCAGCCCCGGGACAGGGTGGGACAATGAGCAGTTCTTC.